The 5 T cell receptor beta chains below all came from one sample that was sequenced in a study of control samples from healthy donors and cancer patients. The table came from immunoSEQ multiplex PCR; TCRdb's copy has only in-frame clones and leaves some out. The sample lists around 51,000 clones, roughly 80% occurring once. Sequencing was carried out using blood. The receptors derive from a man between 65 and 85 years old in good health.

This rearrangement joins TRBV5-1 to TRBJ2-1, with TRBD2 matching over 9 bases. This CDR3 spans 16 amino acids. CDR1 is SGHRS, CDR2 YFSETQ, per germline. Trimming removed 4 bases from V and 7 bases from J; junction bases left unmatched: 12. The CDR3 here is CASSPPGSGSGNEQFF. The CDR3 DNA sequence: TGCGCCAGCAGCCCCCCGGGTAGCGGGAGCGGGAATGAGCAGTTCTTC.

This clone was found once. J is TRBJ1-2 and V is TRBV15; D is unclear. The germline V gene has CDR1 LNHNV and CDR2 YYDKDF (reference sequence). This CDR3 comprises 14 residues. V was trimmed by 2 bases and J by 6 bases, leaving 13 bases between them. CDR3: CATSRSGPQNGYTF. For the CDR3, the DNA is TGTGCCACCAGCAGATCCGGGCCCCAGAATGGCTACACCTTC.

This clone was counted only a few times. The chain employs TRBV6-4 and TRBJ2-1, with TRBD2 matching 14 bases. The V and J ends lost 3 bases and 6 bases, in that order; junction bases with no gene match: 1. Germline V lookup: CDR1 MRHNA, CDR2 SNTAGT. The CDR3 runs to 15 residues. The chain's CDR3 is CASSEGTSGSNEQFF. CDR3 coding DNA: TGTGCCAGCAGTGAAGGGACTAGCGGGAGCAATGAGCAGTTCTTC.

The chain carries TRBV7-9 and TRBJ2-7, with 10 nucleotides matching TRBD1. CDR3 length: 14 amino acids. The J segment lost 4 bases and the V segment lost 3 bases, leaving 3 bases of the junction unmatched. Germline V gene sequence: CDR1 SEHNR, CDR2 FQNEAQ (reference sequence). The CDR3 is CASSFGQGVYEQYF. DNA of the CDR3: TGTGCCAGCAGCTTCGGACAGGGGGTATACGAGCAGTACTTC.

The chain uses TRBV25-1 and TRBJ1-4; D is possibly TRBD1 (5 bases). Germline V gene sequence: CDR1 MGHDK, CDR2 SYGVNS. This CDR3 has 15 residues. Trimming cost V 2 bases and J 8 bases, with 15 bases left between them. CDR3 nucleotides: TGTGCCAGCAGTGAAGGGGCCGGGCTTGGGGAAAAACTGTTTTTT. Encoded protein: CASSEGAGLGEKLFF.